The sequence of this T cell receptor (beta chain) was determined in a study of tumor-infiltrating lymphocytes in primary liver carcinoma. Study-wide background: Recorded tumor stage was T1-T3 N0M0, with diameters of about 4.2 to 10 cm.

From unsorted bulk tissue weighing roughly 17-31 mg, DNA and RNA were co-extracted. Five discrete regions of every tumor underwent sampling. This clonotype occurred many times. The antigen is undetermined. Study-wide results and caveats: Only about 7-24% of top clones were detected in each of the five tumor regions. The top-250-clone fraction was significantly higher in tumors than in blood (p = 0.039).

The ends were cut back, 0 bases at V and 6 bases at J, with 6 bases in the middle. The CDR3 extends over 13 amino acids. CDR1 and CDR2 from the germline V gene are ENHRY and SYGVKD. Constant-region priming of around 530 ng total RNA yielded TCR beta cDNA. What produced the TCR beta libraries was three nested multiplex PCR rounds using slightly modified ARM-PCR. Researchers ran the first two PCR rounds for roughly 11 cycles each with TRBV1-TRBV30 forward primers and a C-beta reverse primer. MiXCR, applied by TCRdb to the multiplex PCR reads, yields one record per CDR3 protein. The sample lists 50,000 to 65,000 distinct CDR3 sequences, about two thirds occurring once.

The rearrangement joins TRBV10-3 to TRBJ1-5, with D tentatively TRBD1 (6 bases). The sequence derives from a man between 35 and 55 years old with primary liver carcinoma and hepatitis B virus infection. What was sequenced was liver tumor tissue from sampling region 4. Sample subset: tumor region T4, right-lateral pole. DNA of the CDR3: TGTGCCATCAGTGAGTCGACAGGTCAGCCCCAGCATTTT. Translated: CAISESTGQPQHF.